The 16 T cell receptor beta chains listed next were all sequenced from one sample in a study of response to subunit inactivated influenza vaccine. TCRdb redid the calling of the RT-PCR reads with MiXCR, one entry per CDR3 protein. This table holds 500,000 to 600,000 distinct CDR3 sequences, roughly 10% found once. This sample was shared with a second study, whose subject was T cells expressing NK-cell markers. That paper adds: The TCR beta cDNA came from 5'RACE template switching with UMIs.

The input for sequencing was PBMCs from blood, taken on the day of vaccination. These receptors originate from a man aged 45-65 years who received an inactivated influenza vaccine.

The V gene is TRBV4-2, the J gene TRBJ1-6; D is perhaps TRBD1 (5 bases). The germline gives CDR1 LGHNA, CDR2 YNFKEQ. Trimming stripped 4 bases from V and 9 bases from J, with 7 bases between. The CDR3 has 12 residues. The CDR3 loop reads CASSRDRSPLHF. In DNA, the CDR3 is TGTGCCAGCAGCCGGGACCGTTCACCCCTCCACTTT.

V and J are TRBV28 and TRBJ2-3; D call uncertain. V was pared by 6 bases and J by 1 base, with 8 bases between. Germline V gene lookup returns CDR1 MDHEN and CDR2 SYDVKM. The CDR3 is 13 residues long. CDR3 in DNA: TGTGCCAGCAGCCGGTTCCGCACAGATACGCAGTATTTT. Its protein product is CASSRFRTDTQYF.

CDR3 sequence (DNA): TGTGCCAGCAGTTACTTTTTGGGTGGCGAGCAGTACTTC. Translated, it gives CASSYFLGGEQYF. V usage is TRBV6-5 and J usage is TRBJ2-7; D unclear. The V gene's germline CDR1 is MNHEY and CDR2 SVGAGI. CDR3 length: 13 residues. The germline V and J ends were trimmed by 1 base and 6 bases, with 10 bases remaining between them.

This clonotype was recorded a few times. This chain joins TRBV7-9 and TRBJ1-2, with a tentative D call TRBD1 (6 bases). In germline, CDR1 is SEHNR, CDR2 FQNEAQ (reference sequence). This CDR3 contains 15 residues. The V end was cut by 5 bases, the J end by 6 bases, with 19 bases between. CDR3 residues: CASSLTGGLVDGYTF. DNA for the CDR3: TGTGCCAGCAGCCTGACGGGGGGCTTGGTCGATGGCTACACCTTC.

This chain's CDR3 is CASSKTGTGFEQYF. Written as DNA, the CDR3 is TGTGCCAGCAGTAAGACCGGGACAGGGTTCGAGCAGTACTTC. This chain joins TRBV2 and TRBJ2-7; 9 bases match TRBD1. J lost 6 bases, V lost 5 bases, and 8 bases had no gene match. This CDR3 is 14 amino acids long. CDR1 is SNHLY and CDR2 is FYNNEI in the germline V gene.

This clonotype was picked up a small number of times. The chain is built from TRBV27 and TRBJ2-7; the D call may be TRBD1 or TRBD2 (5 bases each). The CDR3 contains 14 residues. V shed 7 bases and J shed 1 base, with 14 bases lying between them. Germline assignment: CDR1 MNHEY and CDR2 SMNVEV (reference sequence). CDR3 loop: CASKPRDASYEQYF. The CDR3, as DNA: TGTGCCAGCAAACCCCGGGACGCTTCCTACGAGCAGTACTTC.

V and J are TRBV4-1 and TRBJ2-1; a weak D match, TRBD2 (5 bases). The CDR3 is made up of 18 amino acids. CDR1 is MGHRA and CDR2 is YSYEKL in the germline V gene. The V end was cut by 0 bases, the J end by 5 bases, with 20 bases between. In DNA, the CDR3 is TGCGCCAGCAGCCAAGAAGGTGGATGGCGGGTGAGAGACAATGAGCAGTTCTTC. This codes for CASSQEGGWRVRDNEQFF.

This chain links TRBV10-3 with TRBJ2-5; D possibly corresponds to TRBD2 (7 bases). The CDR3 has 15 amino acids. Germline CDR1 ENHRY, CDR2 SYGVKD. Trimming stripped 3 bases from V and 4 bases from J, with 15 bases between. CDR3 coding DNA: TGTGCCATCAGTGAACAAGGACAGCGGGGAGAGACCCAGTACTTC. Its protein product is CAISEQGQRGETQYF.

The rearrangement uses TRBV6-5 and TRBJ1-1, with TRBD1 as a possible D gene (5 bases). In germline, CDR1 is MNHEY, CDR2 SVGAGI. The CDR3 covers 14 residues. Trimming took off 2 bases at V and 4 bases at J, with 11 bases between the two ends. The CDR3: CASSYGTWSTEAFF. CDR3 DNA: TGTGCCAGCAGTTACGGGACCTGGTCCACTGAAGCTTTCTTT.

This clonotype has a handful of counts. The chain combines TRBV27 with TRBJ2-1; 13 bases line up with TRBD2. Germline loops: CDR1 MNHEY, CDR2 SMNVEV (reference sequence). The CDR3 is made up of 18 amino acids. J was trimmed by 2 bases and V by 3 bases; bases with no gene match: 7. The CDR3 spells CASSLGLAGQGTYNEQFF. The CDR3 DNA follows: TGTGCCAGCAGTTTGGGACTAGCGGGACAGGGCACCTACAATGAGCAGTTCTTC.

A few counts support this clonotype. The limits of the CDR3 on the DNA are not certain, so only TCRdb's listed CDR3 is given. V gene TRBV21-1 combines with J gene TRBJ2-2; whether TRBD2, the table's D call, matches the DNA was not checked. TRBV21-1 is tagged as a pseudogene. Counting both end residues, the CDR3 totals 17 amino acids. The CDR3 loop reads CASSARMGLRTPGSCFF.

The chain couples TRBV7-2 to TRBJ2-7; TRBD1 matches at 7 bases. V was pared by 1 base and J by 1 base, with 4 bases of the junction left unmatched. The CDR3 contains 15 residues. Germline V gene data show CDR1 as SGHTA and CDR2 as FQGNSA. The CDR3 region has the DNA TGTGCCAGCAGCTTAGTGGGACAGCCGTCCTACGAGCAGTACTTC. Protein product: CASSLVGQPSYEQYF.

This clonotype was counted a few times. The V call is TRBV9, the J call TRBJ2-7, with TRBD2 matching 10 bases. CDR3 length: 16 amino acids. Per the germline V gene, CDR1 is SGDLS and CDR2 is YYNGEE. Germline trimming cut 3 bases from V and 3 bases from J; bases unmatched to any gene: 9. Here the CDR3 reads CASSGSSGSTFYEQYF. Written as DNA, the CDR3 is TGTGCCAGCAGCGGATCTAGCGGGAGTACCTTCTACGAGCAGTACTTC.

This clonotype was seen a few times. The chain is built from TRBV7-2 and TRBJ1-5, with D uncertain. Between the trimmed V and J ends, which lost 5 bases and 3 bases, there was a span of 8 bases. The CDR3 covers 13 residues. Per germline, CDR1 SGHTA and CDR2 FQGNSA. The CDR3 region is CASSEHDNQPQHF. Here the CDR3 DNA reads TGTGCCAGCAGCGAACATGACAATCAGCCCCAGCATTTT. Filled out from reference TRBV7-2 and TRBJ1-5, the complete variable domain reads GAGVSQSPSNKVTEKGKDVELRCDPISGHTALYWYRQSLGQGLEFLIYFQGNSAPDKSGLPSDRFSAERTGGSVSTLTIQRTQQEDSAVYLCASSEHDNQPQHFGDGTRLSIL.

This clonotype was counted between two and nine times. Here the CDR3 DNA reads TGTGCCAGCAGTATGGGACAGGGAGTTTATGGGGCCAACGTCCTGACTTTC. Amino acids: CASSMGQGVYGANVLTF. The chain has TRBV6-1 and TRBJ2-6, with TRBD1 matching 9 bases. The germline CDR1 and CDR2 sequences are MNHNS and SASEGT. J was trimmed by 3 bases and V by 5 bases; bases with no gene match: 8. The CDR3 consists of 17 residues.

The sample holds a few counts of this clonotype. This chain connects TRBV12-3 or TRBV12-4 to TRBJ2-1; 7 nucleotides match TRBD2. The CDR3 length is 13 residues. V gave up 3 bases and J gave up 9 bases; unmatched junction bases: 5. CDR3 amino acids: CASSFRDYGEQFF. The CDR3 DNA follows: TGTGCCAGCAGTTTTAGGGACTACGGTGAGCAGTTCTTC.